This T cell receptor (beta chain) was identified during a study of T cells in Graves' hyperthyroidism and ophthalmopathy. Study summary: Before treatment of any kind, peripheral blood was taken at initial diagnosis. Overall study results and limits: Most thyroid clonotypes expanded above 0.001 were also detected in blood.

There were TCR beta CDR3 regions amplified from RNA transcripts. HTBI primers were used for first-round RT-PCR of the TCR CDR3. Each CDR3 protein is one row after TCRdb ran MiXCR on the multiplex PCR reads. Of 300,000 to 400,000 distinct CDR3 sequences listed, around 14% are singletons. In the case of this clonotype: Antigen specificity is unknown.

Uncontrolled infection, other autoimmune disease, pregnancy or lactation disqualified patients from enrolment. The V gene's germline CDR1 is LGHDT and CDR2 YNNKEL (reference sequence). V was clipped by 3 bases and J by 4 bases; unmatched bases: 14. The CDR3 totals 18 residues. The clonotype was recovered from a woman between 18 and 30 years old with Graves' hyperthyroidism. V usage is TRBV3-1 and J usage is TRBJ2-1, with 8 bases identical to TRBD2. Sequencing was carried out using blood. The CDR3 loop reads CASSQPGVGGGTYNEQFF. The DNA for the CDR3 is TGTGCCAGCAGCCAGCCCGGGGTTGGCGGGGGGACATACAATGAGCAGTTCTTC.